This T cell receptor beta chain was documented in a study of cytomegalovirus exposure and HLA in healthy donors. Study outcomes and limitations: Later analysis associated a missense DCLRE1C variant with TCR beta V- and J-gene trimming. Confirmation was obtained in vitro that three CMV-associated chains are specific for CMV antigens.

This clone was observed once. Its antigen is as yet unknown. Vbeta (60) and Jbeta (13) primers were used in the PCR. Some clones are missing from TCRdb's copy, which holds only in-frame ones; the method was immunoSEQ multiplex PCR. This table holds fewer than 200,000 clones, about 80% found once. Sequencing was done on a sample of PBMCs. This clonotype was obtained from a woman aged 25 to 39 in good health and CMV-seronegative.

The CDR3 loop reads CASSTPGQGAQPQHF. The CDR3 nucleotides are TGTGCCAGCAGTACCCCGGGACAGGGTGCTCAGCCCCAGCATTTT. V is TRBV28 and J is TRBJ1-5; 9 bases align to TRBD1. With 5 bases clipped from V and 6 bases from J, the junction kept 8 bases outside the gene matches. Germline CDR1 MDHEN, CDR2 SYDVKM. The length of the CDR3 is 15 residues.